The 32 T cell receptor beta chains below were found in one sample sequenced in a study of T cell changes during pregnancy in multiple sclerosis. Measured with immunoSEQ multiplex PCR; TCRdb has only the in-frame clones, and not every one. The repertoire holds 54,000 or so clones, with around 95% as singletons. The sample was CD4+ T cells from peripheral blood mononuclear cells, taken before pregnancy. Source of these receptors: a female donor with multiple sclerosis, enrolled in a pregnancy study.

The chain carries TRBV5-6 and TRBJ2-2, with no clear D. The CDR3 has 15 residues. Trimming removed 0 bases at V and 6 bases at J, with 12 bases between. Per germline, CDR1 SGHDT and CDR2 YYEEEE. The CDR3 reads CASSLAIGVAGELFF. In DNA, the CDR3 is TGTGCCAGCAGCTTGGCGATCGGTGTCGCCGGGGAGCTGTTTTTT.

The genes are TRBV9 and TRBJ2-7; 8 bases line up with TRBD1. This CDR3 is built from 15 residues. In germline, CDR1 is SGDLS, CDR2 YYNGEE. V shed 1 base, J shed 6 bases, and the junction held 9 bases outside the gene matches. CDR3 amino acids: CASSVSAGGEAEQYF. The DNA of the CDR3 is TGTGCCAGCAGCGTATCGGCAGGGGGCGAGGCCGAGCAGTACTTC.

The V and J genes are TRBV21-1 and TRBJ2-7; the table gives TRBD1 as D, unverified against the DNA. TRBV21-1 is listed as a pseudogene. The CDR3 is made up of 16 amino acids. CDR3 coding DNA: TGTGCCAGCAGCAAAGCGCGGGGACAGGGGGCGTACGAGCAGTACTTC. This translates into CASSKARGQGAYEQYF.

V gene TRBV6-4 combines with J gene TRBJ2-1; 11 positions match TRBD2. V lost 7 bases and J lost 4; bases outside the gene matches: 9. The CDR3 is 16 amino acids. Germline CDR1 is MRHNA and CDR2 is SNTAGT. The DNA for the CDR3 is TGTGCCAGCATTTTGCCGGGACTAGCGGATTACAATGAGCAGTTCTTC. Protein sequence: CASILPGLADYNEQFF.

The CDR3, as DNA: TGTGCCACCAGCAGAGACAGGGTTCTCGACAATGAGCAGTTCTTC. Residues: CATSRDRVLDNEQFF. The V call is TRBV15, the J call TRBJ2-1, with D possibly matching TRBD1 (5 bases). Trimming stripped 0 bases from V and 5 bases from J, with 11 bases between. The CDR3 length is 15 residues. The germline CDR1 and CDR2 sequences are LNHNV and YYDKDF (reference sequence). The full variable domain, in which reference TRBV15 and TRBJ2-1 provide the parts outside the CDR3, is DAMVIQNPRYQVTQFGKPVTLSCSQTLNHNVMYWYQQKSSQAPKLLFHYYDKDFNNEADTPDNFQSRRPNTSFCFLDIRSPGLGDTAMYLCATSRDRVLDNEQFFGPGTRLTVL.

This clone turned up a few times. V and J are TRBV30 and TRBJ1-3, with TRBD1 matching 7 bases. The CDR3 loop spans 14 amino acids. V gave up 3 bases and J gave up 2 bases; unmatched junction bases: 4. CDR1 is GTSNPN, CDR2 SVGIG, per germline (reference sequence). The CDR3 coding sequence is TGTGCCTGGAGGACGGACAGGACTGGAAACACCATATATTTT. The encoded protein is CAWRTDRTGNTIYF.

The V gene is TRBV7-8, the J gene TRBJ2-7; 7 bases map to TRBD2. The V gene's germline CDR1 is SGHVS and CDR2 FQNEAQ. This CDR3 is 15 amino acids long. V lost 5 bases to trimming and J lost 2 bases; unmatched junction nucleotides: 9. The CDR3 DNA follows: TGTGCCAGCAGCCGGGAGGTTGGGAGGGCCTACGAGCAGTACTTC. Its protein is CASSREVGRAYEQYF.

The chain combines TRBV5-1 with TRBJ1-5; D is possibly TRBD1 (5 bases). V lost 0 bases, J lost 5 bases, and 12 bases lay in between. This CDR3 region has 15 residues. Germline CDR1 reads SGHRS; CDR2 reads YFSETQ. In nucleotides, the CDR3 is TGCGCCAGCAGCTTGGGTGGGGGGGTCCATCAGCCCCAGCATTTT. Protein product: CASSLGGGVHQPQHF.

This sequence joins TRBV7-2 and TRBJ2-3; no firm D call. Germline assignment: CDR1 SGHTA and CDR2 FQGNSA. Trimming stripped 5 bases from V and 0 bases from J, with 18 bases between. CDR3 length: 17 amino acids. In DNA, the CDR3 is TGTGCCAGCAGCGGATTCGGGTACCTCTCTAGCACAGATACGCAGTATTTT. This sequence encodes CASSGFGYLSSTDTQYF.

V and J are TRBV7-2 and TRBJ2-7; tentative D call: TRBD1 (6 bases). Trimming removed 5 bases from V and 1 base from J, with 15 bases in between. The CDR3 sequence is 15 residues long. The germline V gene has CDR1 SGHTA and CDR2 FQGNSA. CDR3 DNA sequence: TGTGCCAGCAGCCCCAGGGGAGTCTCGTCCTACGAGCAGTACTTC. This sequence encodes CASSPRGVSSYEQYF.

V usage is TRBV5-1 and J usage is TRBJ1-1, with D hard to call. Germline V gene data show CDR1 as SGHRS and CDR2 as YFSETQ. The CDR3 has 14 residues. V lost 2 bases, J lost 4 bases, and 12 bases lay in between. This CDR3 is CASSFGEVRTEAFF. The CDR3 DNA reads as TGCGCCAGCAGCTTCGGGGAGGTGCGCACTGAAGCTTTCTTT.

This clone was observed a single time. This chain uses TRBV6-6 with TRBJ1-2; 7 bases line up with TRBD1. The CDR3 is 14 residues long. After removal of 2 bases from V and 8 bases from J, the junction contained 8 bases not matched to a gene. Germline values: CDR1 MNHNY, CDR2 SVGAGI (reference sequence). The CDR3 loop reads CASSYSTTGVGYTF. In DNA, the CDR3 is TGTGCCAGCAGTTACAGCACTACAGGGGTCGGCTACACCTTC.

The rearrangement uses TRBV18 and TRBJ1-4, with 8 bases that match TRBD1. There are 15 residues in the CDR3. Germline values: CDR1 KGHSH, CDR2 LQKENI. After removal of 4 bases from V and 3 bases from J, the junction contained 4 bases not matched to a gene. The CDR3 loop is CASSLGTGPNEKLFF. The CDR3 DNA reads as TGTGCCAGCTCACTGGGGACAGGACCTAATGAAAAACTGTTTTTT. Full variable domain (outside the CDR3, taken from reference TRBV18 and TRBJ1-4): NAGVMQNPRHLVRRRGQEARLRCSPMKGHSHVYWYRQLPEEGLKFMVYLQKENIIDESGMPKERFSAEFPKEGPSILRIQQVVRGDSAAYFCASSLGTGPNEKLFFGSGTQLSVL.

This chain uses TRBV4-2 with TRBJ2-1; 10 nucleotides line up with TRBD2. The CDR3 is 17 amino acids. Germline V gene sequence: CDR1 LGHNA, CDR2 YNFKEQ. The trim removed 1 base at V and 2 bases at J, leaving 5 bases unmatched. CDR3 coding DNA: TGTGCCAGCAGCCAAGCGCAAGCGGGAGGGCCCTACAATGAGCAGTTCTTC. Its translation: CASSQAQAGGPYNEQFF.

The CDR3 coding sequence is TGTGCCAGCAGGGACAGGTTCGGCTCCTACGAGCAGTACTTC. It is translated as CASRDRFGSYEQYF. The J gene is TRBJ2-7, the V gene TRBV6-5, with 7 positions matching TRBD1. Germline CDR1 and CDR2: MNHEY and SVGAGI. V lost 6 bases to trimming and J lost 0 bases; unmatched junction nucleotides: 5. This CDR3 has 14 residues.

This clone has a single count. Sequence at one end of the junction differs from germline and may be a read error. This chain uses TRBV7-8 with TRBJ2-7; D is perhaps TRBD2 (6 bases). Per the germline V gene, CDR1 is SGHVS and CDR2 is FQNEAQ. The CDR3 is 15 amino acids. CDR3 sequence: CANSQGRTPPYEQYF. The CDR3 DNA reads TGTGCCAACAGCCAAGGGAGGACGCCCCCTTACGAGCAGTACTTC.

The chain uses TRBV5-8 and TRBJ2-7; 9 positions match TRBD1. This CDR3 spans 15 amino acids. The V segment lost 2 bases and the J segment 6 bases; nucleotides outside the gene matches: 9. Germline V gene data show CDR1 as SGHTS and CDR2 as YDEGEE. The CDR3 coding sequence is TGTGCCAGCAGCTTAGGCGGACAGGGGAGTACCGAGCAGTACTTC. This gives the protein CASSLGGQGSTEQYF. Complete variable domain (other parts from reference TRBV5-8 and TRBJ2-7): EAGVTQSPTHLIKTRGQQATLRCSPISGHTSVYWYQQALGLGLQFLLWYDEGEERNRGNFPPRFSGRQFPNYSSELNVNALELEDSALYLCASSLGGQGSTEQYFGPGTRLTVT.

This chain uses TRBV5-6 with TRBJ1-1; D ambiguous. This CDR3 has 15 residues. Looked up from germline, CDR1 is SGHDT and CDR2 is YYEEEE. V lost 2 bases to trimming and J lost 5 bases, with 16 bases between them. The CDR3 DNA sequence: TGTGCCAGCAGCTTTCGGTCCGTTCGGCGGACTGAAGCTTTCTTT. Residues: CASSFRSVRRTEAFF. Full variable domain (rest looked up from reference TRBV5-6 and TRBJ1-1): DAGVTQSPTHLIKTRGQQVTLRCSPKSGHDTVSWYQQALGQGPQFIFQYYEEEERQRGNFPDRFSGHQFPNYSSELNVNALLLGDSALYLCASSFRSVRRTEAFFGQGTRLTVV.

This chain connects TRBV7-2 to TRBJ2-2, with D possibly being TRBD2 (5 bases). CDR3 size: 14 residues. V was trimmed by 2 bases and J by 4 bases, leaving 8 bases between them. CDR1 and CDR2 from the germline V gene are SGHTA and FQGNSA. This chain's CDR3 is CASSLSRVTGELFF. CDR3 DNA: TGTGCCAGCAGCTTATCGCGGGTCACCGGGGAGCTGTTTTTT.

CDR3 nucleotide sequence: TGTGCCAGCAGTTTCACGGGCTACGAGCAGTACTTC. It specifies CASSFTGYEQYF. This rearrangement joins TRBV28 to TRBJ2-7; D is undetermined. With 3 bases removed from V and 3 bases from J, the gap between germline ends came to 6 bases. Looked up from germline, CDR1 is MDHEN and CDR2 is SYDVKM. There are 12 residues in the CDR3. Full variable domain (outside the CDR3, taken from reference TRBV28 and TRBJ2-7): DVKVTQSSRYLVKRTGEKVFLECVQDMDHENMFWYRQDPGLGLRLIYFSYDVKMKEKGDIPEGYSVSREKKERFSLILESASTNQTSMYLCASSFTGYEQYFGPGTRLTVT.

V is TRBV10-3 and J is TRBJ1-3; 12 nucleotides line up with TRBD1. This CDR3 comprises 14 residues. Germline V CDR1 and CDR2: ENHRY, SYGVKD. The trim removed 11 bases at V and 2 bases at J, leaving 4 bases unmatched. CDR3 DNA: TGTGCCGGGGGGACAGGGGGCACTGGAAACACCATATATTTT. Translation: CAGGTGGTGNTIYF.

The CDR3 sequence: CASSLAAGGKNIQYF. Written as DNA, the CDR3 is TGTGCCAGCAGCTTAGCAGCGGGGGGCAAAAACATTCAGTACTTC. The J gene is TRBJ2-4, the V gene TRBV7-9; TRBD2 matches at 9 bases. The CDR3 has 15 amino acids. Germline CDR1 and CDR2: SEHNR and FQNEAQ (reference sequence). Unmatched junction bases numbered 0, after V lost 0 bases and J lost 3 bases.

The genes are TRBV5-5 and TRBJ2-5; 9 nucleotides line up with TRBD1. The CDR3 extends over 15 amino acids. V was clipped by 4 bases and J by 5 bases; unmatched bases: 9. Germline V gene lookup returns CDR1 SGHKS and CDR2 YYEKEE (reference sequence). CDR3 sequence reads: CASSPPRDRAETQYF. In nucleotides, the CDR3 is TGTGCCAGCAGCCCACCCCGGGACAGGGCTGAGACCCAGTACTTC.

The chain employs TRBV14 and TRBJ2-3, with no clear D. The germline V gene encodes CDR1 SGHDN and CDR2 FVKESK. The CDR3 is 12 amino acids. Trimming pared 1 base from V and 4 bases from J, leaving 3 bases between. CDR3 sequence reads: CASSQASDTQYF. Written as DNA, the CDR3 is TGTGCCAGCAGCCAAGCTTCAGATACGCAGTATTTT.

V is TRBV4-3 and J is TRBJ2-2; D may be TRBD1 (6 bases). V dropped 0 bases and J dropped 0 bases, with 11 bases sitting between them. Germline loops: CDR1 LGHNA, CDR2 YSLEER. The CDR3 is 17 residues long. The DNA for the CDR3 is TGCGCCAGCAGCCAAGATCGGGGACACACGAACACCGGGGAGCTGTTTTTT. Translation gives CASSQDRGHTNTGELFF.

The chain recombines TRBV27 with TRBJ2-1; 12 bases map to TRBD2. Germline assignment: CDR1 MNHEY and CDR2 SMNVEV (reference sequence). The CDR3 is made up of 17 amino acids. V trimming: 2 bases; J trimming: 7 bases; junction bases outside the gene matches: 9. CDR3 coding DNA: TGTGCCAGCAGTTTAAGGCTAGCGGGAGGGCTGGGGAATGAGCAGTTCTTC. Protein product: CASSLRLAGGLGNEQFF.

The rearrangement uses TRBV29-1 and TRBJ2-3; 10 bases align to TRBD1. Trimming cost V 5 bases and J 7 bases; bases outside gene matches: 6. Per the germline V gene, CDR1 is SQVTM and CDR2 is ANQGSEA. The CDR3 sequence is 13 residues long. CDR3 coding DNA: TGCAGCGTTCCGACAGGGGGCAGTTATACGCAGTATTTT. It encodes CSVPTGGSYTQYF.

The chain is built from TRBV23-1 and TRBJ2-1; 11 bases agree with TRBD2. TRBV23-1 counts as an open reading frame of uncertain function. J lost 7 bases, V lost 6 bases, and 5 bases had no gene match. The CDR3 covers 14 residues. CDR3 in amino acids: CASRKLAGVNEQFF. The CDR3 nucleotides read TGCGCCAGCAGGAAACTAGCGGGAGTAAATGAGCAGTTCTTC.

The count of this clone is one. In DNA, the CDR3 is TGTGCCATCGGGTGGCTAGCGGGAGTTACAGATACGCAGTATTTT. Translated, it gives CAIGWLAGVTDTQYF. The V gene is TRBV10-3, the J gene TRBJ2-3, with 10 bases identical to TRBD2. CDR3 length equals 15 residues. After removal of 8 bases from V and 3 bases from J, the junction contained 8 bases not matched to a gene. Germline CDR1 and CDR2: ENHRY and SYGVKD.

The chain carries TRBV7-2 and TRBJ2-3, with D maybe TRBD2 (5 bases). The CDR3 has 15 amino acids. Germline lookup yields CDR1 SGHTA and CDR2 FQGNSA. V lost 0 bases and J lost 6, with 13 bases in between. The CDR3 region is CASSLALVRRDTQYF. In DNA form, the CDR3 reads TGTGCCAGCAGCTTAGCCCTAGTTAGGAGGGATACGCAGTATTTT. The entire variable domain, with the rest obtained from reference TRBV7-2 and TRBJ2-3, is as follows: GAGVSQSPSNKVTEKGKDVELRCDPISGHTALYWYRQSLGQGLEFLIYFQGNSAPDKSGLPSDRFSAERTGGSVSTLTIQRTQQEDSAVYLCASSLALVRRDTQYFGPGTRLTVL.

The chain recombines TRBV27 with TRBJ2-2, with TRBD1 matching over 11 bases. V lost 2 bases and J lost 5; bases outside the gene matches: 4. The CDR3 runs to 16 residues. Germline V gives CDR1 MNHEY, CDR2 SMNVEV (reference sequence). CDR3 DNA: TGTGCCAGCAGTTTAGAAGGGACAGGGGGGACCGGGGAGCTGTTTTTT. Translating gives CASSLEGTGGTGELFF.

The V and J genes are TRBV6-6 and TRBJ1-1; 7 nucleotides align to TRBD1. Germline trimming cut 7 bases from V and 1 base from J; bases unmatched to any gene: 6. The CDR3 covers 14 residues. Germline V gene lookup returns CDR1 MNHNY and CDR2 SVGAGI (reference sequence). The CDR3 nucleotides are TGTGCCAGCAAAAGACAGGGCCCGAACACTGAAGCTTTCTTT. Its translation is CASKRQGPNTEAFF.